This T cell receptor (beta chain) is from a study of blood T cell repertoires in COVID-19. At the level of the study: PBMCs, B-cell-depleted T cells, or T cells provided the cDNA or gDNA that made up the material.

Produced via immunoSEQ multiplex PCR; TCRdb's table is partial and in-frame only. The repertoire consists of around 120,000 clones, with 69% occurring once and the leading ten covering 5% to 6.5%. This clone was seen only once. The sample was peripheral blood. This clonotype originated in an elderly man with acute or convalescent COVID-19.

CDR3 sequence (DNA): TGTGCCAGCAGTTTAGGGACAGATCAAATCCACACCTTC. It yields the protein CASSLGTDQIHTF. V usage is TRBV12-3 or TRBV12-4 and J usage is TRBJ1-2, with D possibly being TRBD1 (6 bases). Trimming cost V 1 base and J 12 bases, with 15 bases left between them. This CDR3 has 13 amino acids.